This is a list of T cell receptor beta chains from one sample in a study of CD8+ T cells in alopecia areata. Profiled with immunoSEQ multiplex PCR; TCRdb holds only in-frame clones, not every one. The sample has 190,000 or so clones; roughly 64% are singletons. Source: CD4+ T cells sorted from blood, taken at week 24, from a patient treated with tofacitinib. The receptors here all came from a human donor with alopecia areata. Both conserved end residues are part of each CDR3. Clone size is stated in some rows and not others, as once, few, many or a class when expanded.

cdr3_aa clone_size v_call
CASSLDRNRLADVKNIQYF - TRBV11-2
CASSLQTGTKYNEQFF - TRBV4-2
CASSLGHSYEQYF - TRBV4-1
CASVNRRKSSYEQYF - TRBV28
CASSVSLTDTQYF few TRBV9
CASSQSGVLENTEAFF many TRBV23-1
CASSQSVGFYNEQFF - TRBV14
CASSLRTDREAEAFF few TRBV9
CAISESRDSYEQYF - TRBV10-3
CASSQDRLAAFF - TRBV4-2
CASSLAGRTYEQYF - TRBV7-8
CASSLADSGVQETQYF - TRBV5-1
CASSLTGRGAYEQYF few TRBV5-1
CASSLYPGGRTDTQYF - TRBV5-1
CASSLGNSGTDTQYF - TRBV7-9
CSAGGLAGETQYF - TRBV29-1
CASSPRDDSYEQYF - TRBV27